This is a list of T cell receptor beta chains from one sample in a study of glioma-infiltrating T cells. TCRdb fed the multiplex PCR reads into MiXCR, producing one record per CDR3 protein. The table records more than 9,000 distinct CDR3 sequences, 26% of them present only once. The sequenced sample was glioma tissue, nonneoplastic brain tissue, or PBMCs (not recorded which). The receptors were sampled from a human donor with low-grade glioma or glioblastoma, undergoing nonglioma brain surgery, or in good health (not recorded which). CDR3s include the opening cysteine and the closing phenylalanine or tryptophan. A D gene is named only where the DNA matches it firmly. Only some rows state a clone size, as once, few, many or a class for expanded clones.

clone_size	j_call	v_call	d_call	cdr3_aa	cdr3_nt
.	TRBJ1-2	TRBV28	.	CASSLPGHNYGYTF	TGTGCCAGCAGTTTACCGGGACATAACTATGGCTACACCTTC
many	TRBJ2-3	TRBV20-1	.	CSARILSDTQYF	TGCAGTGCTAGAATTTTATCGGATACGCAGTATTTT
.	TRBJ2-2	TRBV28	TRBD1	CASRVTGGAGELFF	TGTGCCAGCAGAGTGACAGGGGGCGCCGGGGAGCTGTTTTTT
many	TRBJ2-3	TRBV7-7	TRBD2	CASSLTSGSSNTQYF	TGTGCTAGCAGCTTGACTAGCGGGAGCTCAAATACGCAGTATTTT
many	TRBJ2-3	TRBV7-6	.	CASSLDQADTQYF	TGTGCCAGCAGCTTGGACCAGGCAGATACGCAGTATTTT
medium-sized	TRBJ2-3	TRBV6-1	.	CASTLARLDTQYF	TGTGCCAGCACCCTTGCGCGGTTAGATACGCAGTATTTT
few	TRBJ2-3	TRBV5-1	TRBD1	CASSLGDREQYF	TGCGCCAGCAGCTTGGGAGACAGGGAGCAGTATTTT
.	TRBJ2-1	TRBV3-1	.	CASSQDARGNEQFF	TGTGCCAGCAGCCAAGACGCGAGGGGAAATGAGCAGTTCTTC
few	TRBJ1-1	TRBV30	.	CAWSVGDVTEAFF	TGTGCCTGGAGTGTAGGGGACGTCACTGAAGCTTTCTTT
.	TRBJ1-2	TRBV18	TRBD1	CASSPQQGGNYGYTF	TGTGCCAGCTCACCACAACAGGGGGGAAACTATGGCTACACCTTC
medium-sized	TRBJ2-1	TRBV19	.	CASSTGGSYNEQFF	TGTGCCAGTAGTACCGGGGGATCCTACAATGAGCAGTTCTTC
many	TRBJ1-1	TRBV7-6	.	CASSRRSGDTEAFF	TGTGCCAGCAGCCGAAGATCGGGAGACACTGAAGCTTTCTTT
many	TRBJ1-5	TRBV19	TRBD1	CASSLEQGAPDQPQHF	TGTGCCAGTAGTTTGGAACAGGGGGCGCCGGATCAGCCCCAGCATTTT
.	TRBJ1-4	TRBV5-4	.	CASSLEVGEKLFF	TGTGCCAGCAGCTTGGAGGTGGGGGAAAAACTGTTTTTT
many	TRBJ2-1	TRBV20-1	.	CSATSGTDDLRAIDEQFF	TGCAGTGCTACCTCCGGGACGGACGACTTAAGGGCAATTGATGAGCAGTTCTTC
many	TRBJ1-1	TRBV20-1	.	CSAQGPLNTEAFF	TGCAGTGCCCAAGGACCTTTGAACACTGAAGCTTTCTTT
.	TRBJ1-1	TRBV2	TRBD1	CASSDYRGGNTEAFF	TGTGCCAGCAGTGATTACAGGGGAGGGAACACTGAAGCTTTCTTT
many	TRBJ2-7	TRBV28	.	CASSLGFDGSSYEQYF	TGTGCCAGCAGTTTAGGGTTCGACGGGAGCTCCTACGAGCAGTACTTC
many	TRBJ1-4	TRBV2	.	CASSEGQDNEKLFF	TGTGCCAGCAGTGAAGGACAGGATAATGAAAAACTGTTTTTT
few	TRBJ1-2	TRBV5-1	.	CASSLESPAGYTF	TGCGCCAGCAGCTTGGAGAGTCCCGCTGGCTACACCTTC
few	TRBJ2-5	TRBV12-3/TRBV12-4	.	CASSAPGLAQYF	TGTGCCAGCAGTGCACCGGGCCTCGCCCAGTACTTC
.	TRBJ2-1	TRBV18	.	CASSPPGDNEQFF	TGTGCCAGCTCACCACCGGGGGACAATGAGCAGTTCTTC
.	TRBJ2-1	TRBV3-1	.	CASSPGGNEQFF	TGTGCCAGCAGCCCTGGAGGGAATGAGCAGTTCTTC
medium-sized	TRBJ2-1	TRBV6-1	TRBD2	CASSERTSGRGIF	TGTGCCAGCAGTGAACGGACTAGCGGGAGAGGAATCTTC
.	TRBJ2-1	TRBV6-4	.	CASSDGESYEQFF	TGTGCCAGCAGTGACGGGGAGTCATATGAGCAGTTCTTC
.	TRBJ2-2	TRBV7-6	.	CASSLETGTNTGELFF	TGTGCCAGCAGCTTAGAAACCGGGACGAACACCGGGGAGCTGTTTTTT
.	TRBJ2-1	TRBV11-2	.	CASSLDAGLNEQFF	TGTGCCAGCAGCTTAGATGCAGGGTTGAATGAGCAGTTCTTC
many	TRBJ1-2	TRBV19	.	CASGPRDANYGYTF	TGTGCCAGTGGTCCCAGGGATGCTAACTATGGCTACACCTTC
many	TRBJ2-3	TRBV28	TRBD1	CASTTQGVTDTQYF	TGTGCCAGCACTACTCAGGGGGTCACAGATACGCAGTATTTT
medium-sized	TRBJ2-1	TRBV3-1	TRBD2	CASSQDLVSWTSGNYNEQFF	TGTGCCAGCAGCCAAGATCTGGTGAGTTGGACTAGCGGGAACTACAATGAGCAGTTCTTC
few	TRBJ1-1	TRBV5-1	TRBD1	CASADRVSTEAFF	TGCGCCAGCGCCGACAGGGTAAGCACTGAAGCTTTCTTT
many	TRBJ1-2	TRBV18	TRBD1	CASDYPGQGDGYTF	TGTGCCAGCGATTATCCGGGACAGGGTGATGGCTACACCTTC
medium-sized	TRBJ2-7	TRBV27	TRBD1	CASSYRQGSEQYF	TGTGCCAGCAGTTATAGACAGGGATCCGAGCAGTACTTC
once	TRBJ2-7	TRBV27	.	CARESDTEYF	TGTGCCAGGGAATCAGATACGGAGTACTTC
few	TRBJ2-5	TRBV2	.	CASSEHPRVWETQYF	TGTGCCAGCAGTGAACACCCCAGGGTTTGGGAGACCCAGTACTTC
many	TRBJ2-1	TRBV27	TRBD2	CASNGLAGFNEQFF	TGTGCCAGCAATGGACTAGCGGGGTTCAATGAGCAGTTCTTC
many	TRBJ1-5	TRBV20-1	.	CSARDPGGQPQHF	TGCAGTGCTAGAGATCCGGGGGGTCAGCCCCAGCATTTT
.	TRBJ1-6	TRBV12-3/TRBV12-4	.	CASSWSSLNSSLHF	TGTGCCAGCAGTTGGAGCTCACTTAATTCATCCCTCCACTTT
.	TRBJ2-3	TRBV3-1	.	CASSVRGGTDTQYF	TGTGCCAGCAGCGTCAGAGGAGGCACAGATACGCAGTATTTT
many	TRBJ1-6	TRBV28	TRBD1	CATRKRTGNNSPLHF	TGTGCCACCAGAAAGAGGACAGGGAATAATTCACCCCTCCACTTT
medium-sized	TRBJ2-7	TRBV20-1	.	CSASGNEYEQYF	TGCAGTGCTAGCGGGAACGAGTACGAGCAGTACTTC
many	TRBJ2-1	TRBV28	TRBD2	CASSSAGGGGYNEQFF	TGTGCCAGCAGTTCTGCGGGAGGTGGTGGCTACAATGAGCAGTTCTTC
.	TRBJ1-1	TRBV2	TRBD1	CASSQGANMNTEAFF	TGTGCCAGCAGCCAGGGGGCGAATATGAACACTGAAGCTTTCTTT
few	TRBJ2-1	TRBV7-8	TRBD2	CASSLVASGIYNEQFF	TGTGCCAGCAGCTTAGTGGCTAGCGGGATTTACAATGAGCAGTTCTTC
few	TRBJ2-1	TRBV4-2	.	CASSQEGWLVSYNEQFF	TGTGCCAGCAGCCAAGAAGGGTGGCTAGTCTCCTACAATGAGCAGTTCTTC
.	TRBJ2-3	TRBV4-2	TRBD2	CASSQVTSGRGSTDTQYF	TGTGCCAGCAGCCAAGTTACTAGCGGGAGAGGTAGCACAGATACGCAGTATTTT
few	TRBJ1-2	TRBV12-3/TRBV12-4	.	CASSEQGPNYGYTF	TGTGCCAGCAGTGAGCAGGGACCTAACTATGGCTACACCTTC
few	TRBJ1-2	TRBV2	TRBD1	CASGQQGVYGYTF	TGTGCCAGCGGTCAACAGGGGGTTTATGGCTACACCTTC
many	TRBJ2-1	TRBV20-1	TRBD2	CSALAGLGNEQFF	TGCAGTGCCTTAGCGGGACTGGGTAATGAGCAGTTCTTC
.	TRBJ2-1	TRBV2	TRBD2	CASSEEASGVYNEQFF	TGTGCCAGCAGTGAAGAGGCTAGCGGGGTCTACAATGAGCAGTTCTTC